Sequencing of this T cell receptor beta chain was carried out in a study of shared clonotypes between healthy human individuals. The study's findings and limits: The low donor count limited represented genetic and exposure-history diversity.

Turning to this clone: The antigen is not known.

Unsorted samples drew genomic DNA from roughly 88 million PBMCs. At deep level, the assay was performed. The material for each subset, its genomic DNA, was split evenly across several immunoSEQ plates. TCRdb keeps only in-frame clones here, not all; method: immunoSEQ multiplex PCR. The table includes 530,000 or so clones, over 60% detected once. CDR3 length: 11 residues. In germline, CDR1 is MNHNS, CDR2 SASEGT. V was shortened by 10 bases and J by 3 bases, with 9 bases between the two germline ends. V usage is TRBV6-1 and J usage is TRBJ1-1, with no clear D. The clonotype was recovered from a middle-aged woman in good health. Some clones in this sample may be carry-over from other donors' samples. Material for sequencing was PBMCs. DNA for the CDR3: TGTGCCACTGCTAGGGACACTGAAGCTTTCTTT. Translation gives CATARDTEAFF.